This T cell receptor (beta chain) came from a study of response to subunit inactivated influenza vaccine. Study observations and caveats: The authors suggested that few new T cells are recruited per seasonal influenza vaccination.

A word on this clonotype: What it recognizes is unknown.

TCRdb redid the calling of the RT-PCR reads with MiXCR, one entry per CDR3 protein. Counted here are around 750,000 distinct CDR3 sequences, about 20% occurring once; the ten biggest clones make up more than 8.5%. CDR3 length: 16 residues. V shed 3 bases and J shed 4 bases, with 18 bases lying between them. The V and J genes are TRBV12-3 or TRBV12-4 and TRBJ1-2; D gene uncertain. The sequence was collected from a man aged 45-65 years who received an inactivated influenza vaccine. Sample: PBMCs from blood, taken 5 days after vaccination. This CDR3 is CASSFSGQAAFYGYTF. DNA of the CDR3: TGTGCCAGCAGTTTCTCGGGCCAGGCCGCTTTCTATGGCTACACCTTC.